This record concerns one TCR beta chain sequence. Which antigen it targets is not known. Per-nucleotide qualities are absent, and no much larger clonotype sits a single base away. The germline V gene gives CDR1 as MDHEN and CDR2 as SYDVKM. Measured from the cysteine to the phenylalanine, the CDR3 is 12 residues long. Of all the DNA, just the CDR3 is kept, 36 bases in frame from base 1. Cut back by 7 bases and 4 bases, the V and J ends lie 8 bases apart. Naive and memory CD4+ T cells were separated from cryopreserved PBMCs by CD4 enrichment followed by EasySep naive CD4+ T cell enrichment. Sorted naive or memory CD4+ T cells (about 99,000) were cultured 1:1 with T cell-depleted PBMCs and CEF peptides for about ten days. Triplicate replicate wells were generally used for each peptide culture condition. Ficoll-Paque PLUS gradient centrifugation was used to isolate PBMCs from leukapheresis product or whole blood. PBMCs were either cryopreserved at -140°C or used fresh in the expansion assay. The QIAamp Micro DNA Kit was used to extract genomic DNA from the CD4+ T cells.

The data are from a study of CD4 T cells in relation to SARS-CoV-2 and coronaviruses (dated by TCRdb to the early 2020s). For context, the study as a whole: In the ViraFEST assay, PBMCs were cultured with antigen for under 12 days, after which TCR beta CDR3s were sequenced to identify antigen-specific clonal expansions. The full convalescent cohort of approximately 13 patients had a median age of around 38 years, ranging from about 20 to 72 years. Using patient-derived lymphoblastoid cell lines, the shared crossreactive spike epitopes were mapped to their HLA restriction. The Adaptive Biotechnologies TCR-sequencing kit was used to sequence samples from a few pre-COVID donors and the naive versus memory experiments, while other data came from Illumina-based sequencing. Among the 12 convalescent patients, 8 males and 4 females were included, and two of the subjects were Hispanic. A different TCR-beta assay, based on Illumina, was used to sequence expansion assays from other donors in the study. At the level of individual TCR clonotypes, the study measured memory CD4+ T cell crossreactivity between SARS-CoV-2 spike protein and common cold coronavirus spike proteins.

What the research found in general, with its limitations: Because the crossreactivity analysis focused on spike protein, crossreactivity against other viral proteins was not assessed. Pre-pandemic and post-infection samples were not both contributed by any donor, so tracing of the source of pre-existing responses was limited. Compared with monoreactive clones, crossreactive clones had significantly weaker SARS-CoV-2-driven expansion, a result consistent with antigenic imprinting. Sequencing of naive versus memory cells indicated that the assay detects memory recall responses, not primary responses primed during culture. Small numbers of patients and of tested TCRs limited the study. Roughly 70% of donors had memory CD4+ clonotypes that crossrecognized SARS-CoV-2 and at least one common cold coronavirus spike.

DNA from CEF-cultured naive and memory CD4+ T cells underwent immunoSEQ TCR-beta sequencing at survey level. As for how the authors treated the data: During preprocessing, nonproductive sequences were removed, along with CDR3s that did not begin with C, did not end with F or W, or were shorter than 7 amino acids. Antigen-specific clonotypes were called with the MANAFEST web app on the basis of expansion relative to the reference and to other culture wells. A clone counted as positive if significantly expanded in 2 of 3 replicate wells versus the reference culture at FDR below 0.05. Positive clones also required significant expansion versus all other tandem wells and an odds ratio above 5. Cultured and uncultured naive and memory CD4+ repertoires were searched for previously identified spike- and CEF-reactive CDR3s. Pairwise Levenshtein distance, computed with the stringdist R package after three terminal residues were trimmed from each end, was used as the measure of CDR3 homology. TCRdb stores this immuneACCESS table with in-frame sequences only. Part of the clones is absent; in the studies checked, under half of the shortfall reflects unresolved V genes, and no reason is known for the rest. The V and J calls and clone size come from that table; D and trimming were worked out from the DNA. For this sample the table gives 37,000 or so clones, of which around 82% were detected only once. Of the sample, 3.5% to 5% falls within the top ten clones.

This sequence uses TRBV28 and TRBJ1-5; the D gene is unclear. The sequencing input was naive CD4+ T cells from PBMCs, cultured in vitro. The cell subset or site label, read with the paper, signifies: naive CD4+ T cells isolated by negative enrichment. The sequence was collected from an adult with COVID-19. The encoded CDR3 is CASKLGNQPQHF. In nucleotides, the sequence is TGTGCCAGCAAACTAGGGAATCAGCCCCAGCATTTT.